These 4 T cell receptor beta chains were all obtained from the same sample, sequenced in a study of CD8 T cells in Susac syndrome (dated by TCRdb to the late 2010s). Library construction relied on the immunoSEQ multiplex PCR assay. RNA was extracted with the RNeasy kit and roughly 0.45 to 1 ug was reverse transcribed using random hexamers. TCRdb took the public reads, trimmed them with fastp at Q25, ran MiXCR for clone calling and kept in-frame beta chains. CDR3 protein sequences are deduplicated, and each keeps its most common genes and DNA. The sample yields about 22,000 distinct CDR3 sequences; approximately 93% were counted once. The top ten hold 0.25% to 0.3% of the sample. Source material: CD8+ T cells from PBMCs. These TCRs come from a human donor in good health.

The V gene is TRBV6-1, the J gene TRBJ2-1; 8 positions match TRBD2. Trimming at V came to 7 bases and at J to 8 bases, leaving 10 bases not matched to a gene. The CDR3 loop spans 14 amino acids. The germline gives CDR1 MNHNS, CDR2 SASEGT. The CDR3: CASNPRGGPDEQFF. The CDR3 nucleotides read TGTGCCAGCAATCCACGGGGGGGCCCGGATGAGCAGTTCTTC.

The chain's CDR3 is CASSNRNEQFF. The CDR3, as DNA: TGTGCCAGCAGTAATAGGAATGAGCAGTTCTTC. The chain is built from TRBV27 and TRBJ2-1; D is undetermined. The CDR3 is 11 amino acids. Trimming left V 5 bases short and J 7 bases short, with 6 bases between. Germline CDR1 is MNHEY and CDR2 is SMNVEV (reference sequence).

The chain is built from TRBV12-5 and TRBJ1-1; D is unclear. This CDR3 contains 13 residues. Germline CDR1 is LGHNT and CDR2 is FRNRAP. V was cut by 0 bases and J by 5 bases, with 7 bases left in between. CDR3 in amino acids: CASGLVLTTEAFF. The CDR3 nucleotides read TGTGCTAGTGGTTTGGTTTTAACGACTGAAGCTTTCTTT.

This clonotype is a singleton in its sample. The CDR3 protein is CASAQAYEQYF. CDR3 in DNA: TGTGCCAGCGCGCAGGCCTACGAGCAGTACTTC. The genes are TRBV12-3 or TRBV12-4 and TRBJ2-7; D is unresolved. There are 11 residues in the CDR3. V was clipped by 8 bases and J by 2 bases, with 7 bases between them.